The 5 T cell receptor beta chains below come from one sample, sequenced in a study of cytomegalovirus exposure and HLA in healthy donors. PCR employed 60 Vbeta and 13 Jbeta primers. Produced via immunoSEQ multiplex PCR; TCRdb's table is partial and in-frame only. The profile covers roughly 99,000 clones, with 55% to 85% appearing a single time and 7.8% taken by the ten largest. The sample taken for sequencing was PBMCs. Every receptor here comes from a man aged 25 to 45 in good health and CMV-seronegative.

This clone was found a few times. The chain joins TRBV2 to TRBJ1-2; D remains ambiguous. Trimming left V 3 bases short and J 2 bases short, with 13 bases between. In germline, CDR1 is SNHLY, CDR2 FYNNEI. The CDR3 is 15 amino acids. The CDR3 DNA is TGTGCCAGCAGTGAGAGGGCAGCCTCCAACTATGGCTACACCTTC. Protein sequence: CASSERAASNYGYTF.

The chain links TRBV27 to TRBJ2-1; a weak D match, TRBD2 (5 bases). Germline loops: CDR1 MNHEY, CDR2 SMNVEV (reference sequence). Trimming removed 3 bases at V and 7 bases at J, with 16 bases between. The CDR3 sequence is 15 residues long. CDR3 residues: CASSLVRVGQNEQFF. For the CDR3, the DNA is TGTGCCAGCAGTTTGGTGAGGGTGGGTCAAAATGAGCAGTTCTTC.

The rearrangement uses TRBV7-9 and TRBJ2-2; 8 bases match TRBD2. This CDR3 is 14 amino acids long. With V trimmed by 8 bases and J by 7 bases, 9 bases remained unmatched. CDR1 is SEHNR and CDR2 is FQNEAQ in the germline V gene (reference sequence). Here the CDR3 reads CASRTGGPVGELFF. Written as DNA, the CDR3 is TGTGCCAGCCGGACGGGAGGGCCAGTCGGGGAGCTGTTTTTT.

J is TRBJ1-3 and V is TRBV9, with 7 bases fitting TRBD1. There are 14 residues in the CDR3. V dropped 5 bases and J dropped 0; count of bases not matched to a gene: 2. Germline CDR1 reads SGDLS; CDR2 reads YYNGEE. CDR3: CASRGGPSGNTIYF. CDR3 in DNA: TGTGCCAGCAGAGGGGGCCCCTCTGGAAACACCATATATTTT.

This sequence joins TRBV19 and TRBJ2-4; 13 bases map to TRBD2. There are 17 residues in the CDR3. With V trimmed by 4 bases and J by 2 bases, 5 bases remained unmatched. Germline V gene data show CDR1 as LNHDA and CDR2 as SQIVND (reference sequence). The CDR3 region has the DNA TGTGCCAGTAGTACCGCACTAGCGGGAGGGCCCAAAAACATTCAGTACTTC. Amino acid sequence: CASSTALAGGPKNIQYF. The full variable domain, completed using reference TRBV19 and TRBJ2-4, is DGGITQSPKYLFRKEGQNVTLSCEQNLNHDAMYWYRQDPGQGLRLIYYSQIVNDFQKGDIAEGYSVSREKKESFPLTVTSAQKNPTAFYLCASSTALAGGPKNIQYFGAGTRLSVL.